These T cell receptor beta chains were read from a single sample in a study of regulatory T cells in long-lasting Graves disease. TCRdb fed the multiplex PCR reads into MiXCR, producing one record per CDR3 protein. Altogether 410,000 or so distinct CDR3 sequences are present, 14% to 15% being singletons, with the ten largest covering over 15%. These sequences were also reported in another study, on T cells in Graves' hyperthyroidism and ophthalmopathy.

Sequencing used peripheral blood mononuclear cells (PBMCs), obtained at new diagnosis, from a patient treated with antithyroid drugs. These receptors all come from a woman between 25 and 40 years old with Graves disease. The CDR3 runs from the conserved cysteine through the conserved F or W. The D gene is left open where the match is weak. Part of the rows lack a size; the others show once, few, many or a class for expanded clones.

>many|TRBV11-2|TRBJ2-1|TRBD2
TGTGCCAGCAGCCCACGGACTAGCGGGAATCACCGTAGCTCCTACAATGAGCAGTTCTTC
CASSPRTSGNHRSSYNEQFF
>many|TRBV2|TRBJ2-7|TRBD1
TGTGCCAGCAGCTCTGGGGACAGTTCCTACGAGCAGTACTTC
CASSSGDSSYEQYF
>.|TRBV19|TRBJ2-2|.
TGTGCCAGTAGTATTTCGACCGCGAATACCGGGGAGCTGTTTTTT
CASSISTANTGELFF
>many|TRBV12-3/TRBV12-4|TRBJ2-1|.
TGTGCCAGCAGTCCCGTCAGCGGCACCTCCTACAATGAGCAGTTCTTC
CASSPVSGTSYNEQFF
>many|TRBV3-1|TRBJ2-7|.
TGTGCCAGCAGCCAAGAAGACGGAGGGAGCTCCGAGCAGTACTTC
CASSQEDGGSSEQYF
>few|TRBV4-1|TRBJ2-7|TRBD1
TGCGCCAGCAGCCTGCGACAGGGGGGCTCTAGCTCCTACGAGCAGTACTTC
CASSLRQGGSSSYEQYF
>few|TRBV11-2|TRBJ1-4|.
TGTGCCAGCAGCTTAACGGGGTCGCATGAAAAACTGTTTTTT
CASSLTGSHEKLFF
>many|TRBV30|TRBJ2-2|.
TGTGCCTGGAGTGCTGGGGCGTTGAACACCGGGGAGCTGTTTTTT
CAWSAGALNTGELFF
>many|TRBV6-1|TRBJ2-5|TRBD2
TGTGCCAGCAGTGAAATGGCTAGCGGGAAAGAGACCCAGTACTTC
CASSEMASGKETQYF
>.|TRBV29-1|TRBJ2-3|TRBD2
TGCAGCGTTGAAGGAGAGGCAGGAGGAGAGCGGGAGCGTTTCACAGATACGCAGTATTTT
CSVEGEAGGERERFTDTQYF
>few|TRBV25-1|TRBJ2-1|TRBD2
TGTGCCAGCAGTGGCACCCTAGGCGGGAGCTACAATGAGCAGTTCTTC
CASSGTLGGSYNEQFF
>.|TRBV9|TRBJ2-3|TRBD2
TGTGCCAGCAGCCCACGACTAGCGGGTTACACAGATACGCAGTATTTT
CASSPRLAGYTDTQYF
>.|TRBV24-1|TRBJ1-5|TRBD1
TGTGCCACCAGTGACCCTGGGACAGGGGATCAGCCCCAGCATTTT
CATSDPGTGDQPQHF
>many|TRBV11-2|TRBJ1-1|.
TGTGCCAGCAGCTCTACCTCGATTATTGCTGAAGCTTTCTTT
CASSSTSIIAEAFF
>many|TRBV20-1|TRBJ2-5|.
TGCAGTGCTAAATCGGGAGAGACCCAGTACTTC
CSAKSGETQYF
>few|TRBV28|TRBJ2-1|.
TGTGCCAGCAGTTTATGGCCTAGCTCCGACAATGAGCAGTTCTTC
CASSLWPSSDNEQFF
>.|TRBV5-6|TRBJ2-7|.
TGTGCCAGCAGCTTCGACAGGAATGCCTACGAGCAGTACTTC
CASSFDRNAYEQYF
>many|TRBV24-1|TRBJ2-2|.
TGTGCCACCAGTGATTTCCGGGGCGTCCGGGAGCTGTTTTTT
CATSDFRGVRELFF
>.|TRBV5-8|TRBJ2-1|.
TGTGCCAGCAGCCGGACGGCGGGACGCTCCTACAATGAGCAGTTCTTC
CASSRTAGRSYNEQFF